This entry features one TCR beta chain sequence. Its antigen is unknown. Data came from immunoSEQ multiplex PCR; TCRdb stores just in-frame clones and leaves some out. The sample lists tens of thousands of clones; 75% to 95% were seen once. The data belong to a study of T cell responses to AZD1222 COVID-19 vaccine. Whole-study results and caveats: Only a handful of AZD1222 recipients were seropositive at baseline.

The CDR3 spans 15 residues. CDR1 is KGHSH and CDR2 is LQKENI in the germline V gene. Between the trimmed V and J ends, which lost 4 bases and 3 bases, there was a span of 15 bases. Recipients boosted at about 4 weeks or about 12 weeks are pooled. The rearrangement links TRBV18 to TRBJ2-5; tentatively, D is TRBD1 (6 bases). The TCR comes from an adult who received the AZD1222 COVID-19 vaccine. Source: peripheral blood, taken 28 days after the second AZD1222 dose. As DNA, the CDR3 is TGTGCCAGCTCACTGAACACAGGGTGGGAAGAGACCCAGTACTTC. Translating gives CASSLNTGWEETQYF.